What follows is one TCR beta chain and its context. The data derive from a study of blood T cell repertoires in COVID-19. Study background: The United States, Italy and Spain provided the acute and convalescent COVID-19 samples.

Sequenced by immunoSEQ multiplex PCR; TCRdb stores in-frame clones only, minus some. The sample has under 200,000 clones, roughly 71% seen once. Trimming removed 6 bases from V and 3 bases from J; junction bases left unmatched: 8. Germline CDR1 and CDR2: LNHDA and SQIVND (reference sequence). This CDR3 has 15 residues. V is TRBV19 and J is TRBJ1-5, with 7 bases that match TRBD1. The source of this sequence is a woman of 80 years or more with acute or convalescent COVID-19. Source material: peripheral blood. CDR3 sequence (DNA): TGTGCCAGTAGCCTGGGACAGACCCCCAATCAGCCCCAGCATTTT. The encoded protein is CASSLGQTPNQPQHF.